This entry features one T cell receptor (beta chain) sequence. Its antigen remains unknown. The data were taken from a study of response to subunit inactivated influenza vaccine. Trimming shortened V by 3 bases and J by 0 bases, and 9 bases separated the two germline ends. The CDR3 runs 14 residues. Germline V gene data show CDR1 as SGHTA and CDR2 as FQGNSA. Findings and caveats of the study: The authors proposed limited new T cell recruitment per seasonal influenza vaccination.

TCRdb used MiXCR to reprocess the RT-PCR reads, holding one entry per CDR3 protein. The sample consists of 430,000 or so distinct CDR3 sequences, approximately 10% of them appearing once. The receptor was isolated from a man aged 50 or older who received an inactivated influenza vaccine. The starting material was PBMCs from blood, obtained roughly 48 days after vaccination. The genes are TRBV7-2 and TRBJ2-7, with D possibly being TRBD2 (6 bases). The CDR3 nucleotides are TGTGCCAGCAGCTTTCGGGGGAACTCCTACGAGCAGTACTTC. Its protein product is CASSFRGNSYEQYF.